A selection of T cell receptor beta chains follows, all from one sample in a study of shared clonotypes between healthy human individuals. Here immunoSEQ multiplex PCR was the method, and the copy in TCRdb shows in-frame clones only, minus some. The repertoire consists of about 380,000 clones, with 95% to 97% occurring once and the leading ten covering about 0.34%. Sequenced sample: memory CD8+ T cells sorted from blood. The receptors shown here come from a young man in good health. Each CDR3 is given with its conserved first and last residue. The D gene is left open where the match is weak. Size is omitted from some rows. Given values are once, few, many or a class for expanded clones.

CDR3aa: CASTLDRYGYTF
abundance: -
v_gene: TRBV19
j_gene: TRBJ1-2
d_gene: -

CDR3aa: CSARDLYEQYF
abundance: -
v_gene: TRBV20-1
j_gene: TRBJ2-7
d_gene: -

CDR3aa: CSVDRDRGIYGYTF
abundance: -
v_gene: TRBV29-1
j_gene: TRBJ1-2
d_gene: TRBD1

CDR3aa: CASSATGGGYEQYF
abundance: -
v_gene: TRBV11-2
j_gene: TRBJ2-7
d_gene: TRBD1

CDR3aa: CATSRDLGTGELFF
abundance: once
v_gene: TRBV15
j_gene: TRBJ2-2
d_gene: -

CDR3aa: CASRRTGGSAYGYTF
abundance: -
v_gene: TRBV6-1
j_gene: TRBJ1-2
d_gene: TRBD1

CDR3aa: CASTSSVANYGYTF
abundance: -
v_gene: TRBV27
j_gene: TRBJ1-2
d_gene: -

CDR3aa: CASSYSRDRGRETQYF
abundance: -
v_gene: TRBV6-5
j_gene: TRBJ2-5
d_gene: TRBD1

CDR3aa: CASSAGRSYEQYF
abundance: -
v_gene: TRBV6-1
j_gene: TRBJ2-7
d_gene: TRBD2

CDR3aa: CASKGGGEQFF
abundance: -
v_gene: TRBV5-1
j_gene: TRBJ2-1
d_gene: -

CDR3aa: CASSVGTGDFYGYTF
abundance: -
v_gene: TRBV9
j_gene: TRBJ1-2
d_gene: TRBD1

CDR3aa: CASSLPRLADGYTF
abundance: -
v_gene: TRBV7-9
j_gene: TRBJ1-2
d_gene: -